The rows below give T cell receptor beta chains drawn from one sample of a study of CD4 T cells in relation to SARS-CoV-2 and coronaviruses. Clones were sequenced by immunoSEQ multiplex PCR, and TCRdb holds only the in-frame ones, with some missing. The table records 25,000 to 30,000 clones, 60% to 85% of them present only once. Their cognate antigens are unknown. The sequencing input was CD4+ T cells from PBMCs, cultured in vitro. All receptors derive from a human donor in good health. Each CDR3 is given with its conserved first and last residue.

v_gene,CDR3aa
TRBV7-9,CASSFLYNEQFF
TRBV7-2,CASSFNGLRGSYNEQFF
TRBV18,CASSPPNGRSVTGELFF
TRBV5-1,CASSHRDRAYEQYF
TRBV6-2/TRBV6-3,CASSPTNTEAFF
TRBV2,CASSQGTFPYEQYF
TRBV7-8,CASSSGGKGIKETQYF
TRBV5-1,CASSLEGLTNQPQHF
TRBV27,CASSNRAVETQYF
TRBV7-2,CASSLVAGSYNEQFF
TRBV3-1/TRBV3-2,CASSPGSLGQPQHF
TRBV6-5,CASRSLAGTDTQYF
TRBV25-1,CASSETSNYGYTF
TRBV4-3,CASSQGAARTNEKLFF
TRBV18,CASSPRSSGRASTDTQYF
TRBV5-1,CASSLGLSPSNEQFF
TRBV13,CASSLVTSGRYSSYEQYF
TRBV18,CASSPGERSRPRNEQFF
TRBV5-5,CASSAEGQGLTYTF
TRBV4-3,CASSQDPVDSTLSGNTIYF
TRBV11-2,CASSLVGSAQYF
TRBV7-9,CASSLESVNTGELFF
TRBV2,CASSELDQGGNEQFF
TRBV3-1/TRBV3-2,CASRTTALTGELFF
TRBV12-3/TRBV12-4,CASRLNSNSPLHF
TRBV21-1,CASSKARTGVPGANVLTF
TRBV19,CASSPAVRGPGEDTQYF
TRBV5-6,CASSAGGSTDTQYF
TRBV7-2,CASSFSRVTEAFF